This entry concerns a single T cell receptor beta chain. The antigen remains unidentified. This sample is drawn from a study of Tregs in tolerant kidney transplant recipients. Findings and limits, study-wide: Tregs expanded with activated donor B cells seemed most donor-specific. Findings come from small patient numbers and require larger validation.

Unstimulated regulatory T cells (CD4+CD25+CD127-), CD4+CD25- non-regulatory cells, CD4 and CD8 cells were FACS-sorted from thawed PBMCs. TCRdb keeps only in-frame clones here, not all; method: immunoSEQ multiplex PCR. The data contain 60,000 or so clones, around four fifths of them seen just once; the ten biggest clones take up approximately 4.7%. The sample taken for sequencing was CD4+ T cells from blood. This TCR was recovered from a human donor in good health.

The chain's CDR3 is CAWRISGRGNPYEQYF. The CDR3 DNA is TGTGCCTGGAGGATATCTGGCAGGGGGAATCCCTACGAGCAGTACTTC. V and J are TRBV30 and TRBJ2-7; 7 bases agree with TRBD1. J gave up 2 bases and V 3 bases, and 13 bases lay outside the gene matches. This CDR3 is built from 16 residues. Germline values: CDR1 GTSNPN, CDR2 SVGIG (reference sequence).